This T cell receptor (beta chain) was documented in a study of regulatory T cells in long-lasting Graves disease. This clonotype was recorded many times. Germline-derived CDR1 and CDR2 are SNHLY and FYNNEI. Trimming removed 8 bases from V and 4 bases from J, with 6 bases in between. This CDR3 contains 10 residues. The time point here: newly diagnosed GD, antithyroid drugs for less than 3 months. TCR sequences were obtained from RNA taken from PBMCs. In building TCR beta libraries, iRepertoire HTBI primers were used together with Arm-PCR of CDR3 regions. MiXCR was run by TCRdb on the multiplex PCR reads, yielding one entry per CDR3 protein. The repertoire holds about 540,000 distinct CDR3 sequences, roughly 12% seen once, with roughly a tenth in the top ten. These data were likewise used in another study, on T cells in Graves' hyperthyroidism and ophthalmopathy. This second report adds: When the TCR CDR3 underwent first-round RT-PCR, the HTBI primer set was used.

This chain uses TRBV2 with TRBJ2-7, with D unresolved. The sequenced sample was peripheral blood mononuclear cells (PBMCs), obtained at new diagnosis, from a patient treated with antithyroid drugs. The clonotype was recovered from a man between 25 and 39 years old with Graves disease. The CDR3 region has the DNA TGTGCCAGCTTGAGGTACGAGCAGTACTTC. This sequence encodes CASLRYEQYF.